The 27 T cell receptor beta chains below were found in one sample sequenced in a study of vaccination effects on CD4 cells after COVID-19. Viral peptide pool expansion of antigen-specific CD4+ T cells preceded sequencing in the ViraFEST assay. Cultured cells yielded isolated CD4+ T cells after 10 days. Participants were given two doses of BNT162b2 or mRNA-1273 vaccine. Their recognized antigens are unknown. The protocol was immunoSEQ multiplex PCR, while the TCRdb copy is restricted to in-frame clones and leaves out a portion. The data hold under 40,000 clones, with about 80% observed a single time. This material consisted of CD4+ T cells from PBMCs cultured with HCoV-NL63 spike peptides, taken after COVID-19 vaccination. These receptor sequences come from a human donor who received a COVID-19 vaccine. Some clones in this sample may be carry-over from other donors' samples.

The rearrangement joins TRBV10-1 to TRBJ1-1; D remains unclear. Germline values: CDR1 WNHNN, CDR2 SYGVQD (reference sequence). CDR3 size: 14 residues. V shed 0 bases and J shed 5 bases, with 10 bases lying between them. The CDR3 DNA reads TGCGCCAGCAGTGAGTCTTCTGGGTATACTGAAGCTTTCTTT. Translated: CASSESSGYTEAFF.

The chain recombines TRBV3-1 (or the pseudogene TRBV3-2) with TRBJ1-2, with D maybe TRBD1 (5 bases). Germline V gives CDR1 LGHDT, CDR2 YNNKEL (reference sequence). With 1 base removed from V and 7 bases from J, the gap between germline ends came to 19 bases. This CDR3 is built from 16 residues. CDR3 loop: CASSQGPQGVGAGYTF. CDR3 bases: TGTGCCAGCAGCCAAGGCCCGCAGGGAGTTGGAGCTGGCTACACCTTC.

V and J are TRBV6-2 or TRBV6-3 and TRBJ2-7; possibly TRBD2 for D (6 bases). In germline, CDR1 is MNHEY, CDR2 SVGEGT. V was shortened by 2 bases and J by 6 bases, with 11 bases between the two germline ends. This CDR3 has 13 amino acids. CDR3 in amino acids: CASSYSGRREQYV. In DNA form, the CDR3 reads TGTGCCAGCAGTTACAGCGGGCGGCGCGAGCAGTACGTC.

The rearrangement joins TRBV19 to TRBJ2-2, with D hard to call. This CDR3 is 16 amino acids long. Germline V gene sequence: CDR1 LNHDA, CDR2 SQIVND (reference sequence). V lost 6 bases and J 4 bases, leaving 18 bases between the germline ends. CDR3 sequence: CASRIHIGPSTGELFF. The CDR3 nucleotides read TGTGCCAGTAGAATACACATTGGGCCTAGCACCGGGGAGCTGTTTTTT.

CDR3 nucleotides: TGTGCCAGCAGTTACTTCGGTCGGACTGAAGCTTTCTTT. It encodes CASSYFGRTEAFF. V gene TRBV6-5 combines with J gene TRBJ1-1; D uncertain. V gave up 1 base and J gave up 5 bases, with 8 bases separating them. CDR1 and CDR2 from the germline V gene are MNHEY and SVGAGI. This CDR3 is 13 amino acids long.

The genes are TRBV5-4 and TRBJ1-3; a possible D gene is TRBD1 (5 bases). Germline CDR1 is SGHNT and CDR2 is YYREEE (reference sequence). The V and J ends lost 0 bases and 0 bases respectively, with 7 bases between them. This CDR3 spans 15 amino acids. The CDR3 here is CASSLGGFSGNTIYF. CDR3 in DNA: TGTGCCAGCAGCTTGGGGGGGTTCTCTGGAAACACCATATATTTT.

The rearrangement links TRBV11-3 to TRBJ2-5; D not resolved. This CDR3 contains 12 residues. Trimming removed 2 bases at V and 8 bases at J, with 9 bases between. Germline V CDR1 and CDR2: SGHNT, YENEEA. CDR3 region: CASSLNRETQYF. In nucleotides, the CDR3 is TGTGCCAGCAGCTTAAACCGAGAAACCCAGTACTTC.

This rearrangement joins TRBV5-4 to TRBJ2-3; TRBD2 matches at 7 bases. V lost 4 bases, J lost 5 bases, and 7 bases stayed unmatched. The germline V gene encodes CDR1 SGHNT and CDR2 YYREEE (reference sequence). The CDR3 covers 14 residues. This CDR3 is CASSLTGEGDTQYF. CDR3 bases: TGTGCCAGCAGCCTCACCGGGGAGGGAGATACGCAGTATTTT.

The V gene is TRBV5-1, the J gene TRBJ2-5; D is unresolved. Germline CDR1 and CDR2: SGHRS and YFSETQ. The CDR3 runs to 14 residues. Trimming stripped 0 bases from V and 5 bases from J, with 11 bases between. The CDR3 DNA reads TGCGCCAGCAGCTTGGTACCGCTTGGCGAGACCCAGTACTTC. It translates to CASSLVPLGETQYF.

This clone has just one count. The rearrangement joins TRBV18 to TRBJ1-2; no clear D gene. Germline loops: CDR1 KGHSH, CDR2 LQKENI. V shed 5 bases and J shed 3 bases, with 13 bases lying between them. This CDR3 is 14 amino acids long. The CDR3 loop reads CASSSDLEDYGYTF. The CDR3 region has the DNA TGTGCCAGCTCATCGGACCTCGAGGACTATGGCTACACCTTC. Full variable domain (outside the CDR3, taken from reference TRBV18 and TRBJ1-2): NAGVMQNPRHLVRRRGQEARLRCSPMKGHSHVYWYRQLPEEGLKFMVYLQKENIIDESGMPKERFSAEFPKEGPSILRIQQVVRGDSAAYFCASSSDLEDYGYTFGSGTRLTVV.

In nucleotides, the CDR3 is TGTGCCAGCCGAATCAATCAGCCCCAGCATTTT. Its translation is CASRINQPQHF. The genes are TRBV6-5 and TRBJ1-5; D call uncertain. The CDR3 has 11 residues. Germline CDR1 MNHEY, CDR2 SVGAGI. V was clipped by 8 bases and J by 3 bases, with 5 bases between them.

This clone was counted only a few times. This chain links TRBV5-6 with TRBJ1-6; TRBD1 agrees at 7 bases. Germline V gene data show CDR1 as SGHDT and CDR2 as YYEEEE. J lost 7 bases, V lost 4 bases, and 11 bases had no gene match. The CDR3 sequence is 16 residues long. The CDR3: CASSRRGTAINSPLHF. CDR3 in DNA: TGTGCCAGCAGCCGGCGGGGGACAGCAATAAATTCACCCCTCCACTTT. Based on the CDR3 plus reference TRBV5-6 and TRBJ1-6, the full variable domain is DAGVTQSPTHLIKTRGQQVTLRCSPKSGHDTVSWYQQALGQGPQFIFQYYEEEERQRGNFPDRFSGHQFPNYSSELNVNALLLGDSALYLCASSRRGTAINSPLHFGNGTRLTVT.

The CDR3 reads CASREQGAAAFF. In DNA, the CDR3 is TGTGCCAGCAGGGAACAGGGGGCCGCAGCTTTCTTT. The chain is built from TRBV2 and TRBJ1-1; the match to TRBD1 covers 9 bases. V gave up 6 bases and J gave up 10 bases; unmatched junction bases: 6. CDR1 is SNHLY and CDR2 is FYNNEI in the germline V gene. The CDR3 is 12 amino acids.

The V call is TRBV27, the J call TRBJ2-1, with 9 bases aligning to TRBD2. Germline V gives CDR1 MNHEY, CDR2 SMNVEV (reference sequence). V gave up 6 bases and J gave up 7 bases; unmatched junction bases: 10. The CDR3 contains 15 residues. The CDR3 sequence: CASRNGLAGQNEQFF. DNA of the CDR3: TGTGCCAGCAGAAACGGTCTAGCGGGGCAAAATGAGCAGTTCTTC.

The V and J genes are TRBV7-2 and TRBJ1-5, with D maybe TRBD1 (6 bases). Germline CDR1 and CDR2: SGHTA and FQGNSA. V was clipped by 3 bases and J by 4 bases, with 10 bases between them. This CDR3 has 14 amino acids. CDR3: CASSFGTPNQPQHF. As DNA, the CDR3 is TGTGCCAGCAGCTTCGGGACACCAAATCAGCCCCAGCATTTT.

This rearrangement joins TRBV10-3 to TRBJ1-2; D not certain. From germline, CDR1 is ENHRY and CDR2 SYGVKD. The CDR3 loop spans 12 amino acids. With 0 bases removed from V and 8 bases from J, the gap between germline ends came to 7 bases. CDR3 region: CAISESQAGYTF. CDR3 coding DNA: TGTGCCATCAGTGAGTCGCAAGCCGGCTACACCTTC.

The chain recombines TRBV6-5 with TRBJ2-7, with TRBD1 matching over 10 bases. Germline trimming cut 6 bases from V and 2 bases from J; bases unmatched to any gene: 4. The CDR3 runs to 14 residues. Germline assignment: CDR1 MNHEY and CDR2 SVGAGI. The CDR3 protein is CASRRDRGAYEQYV. The CDR3 DNA sequence: TGTGCCAGCAGAAGGGACAGGGGCGCCTACGAGCAGTACGTC.

The chain is built from TRBV4-2 and TRBJ2-7; D is perhaps TRBD2 (6 bases). The CDR3 totals 15 residues. Germline V CDR1 and CDR2: LGHNA, YNFKEQ. Trimming took off 4 bases at V and 2 bases at J, with 15 bases between the two ends. CDR3 residues: CASSRDSGGTYEQYF. The CDR3 nucleotides read TGTGCCAGCAGCCGAGATAGCGGAGGTACCTACGAGCAGTACTTC.

The genes are TRBV7-2 and TRBJ2-2; no firm D call. CDR3 length: 14 residues. The V gene's germline CDR1 is SGHTA and CDR2 FQGNSA. Trimming shortened V by 1 base and J by 2 bases, and 5 bases separated the two germline ends. This CDR3 reads CASSLDYNTGELFF. CDR3 coding DNA: TGTGCCAGCAGCTTAGACTACAACACCGGGGAGCTGTTTTTT.

Here the CDR3 reads CASSRTGETQYF. CDR3 in DNA: TGTGCCAGCAGCCGTACAGGAGAGACCCAGTACTTC. The chain is built from TRBV3-1 (or the pseudogene TRBV3-2) and TRBJ2-5, with D maybe TRBD1 (5 bases). The V and J ends lost 4 bases and 4 bases respectively, with 7 bases between them. This CDR3 is 12 amino acids long. Germline-derived CDR1 and CDR2 are LGHDT and YNNKEL (reference sequence).

The V and J genes are TRBV29-1 and TRBJ1-1, with D tentatively TRBD1 (5 bases). The CDR3 length is 15 residues. The germline V and J ends were trimmed by 0 bases and 4 bases, with 15 bases remaining between them. Germline CDR1 is SQVTM and CDR2 is ANQGSEA. The CDR3 sequence is CSVEDGWGGSTEAFF. The CDR3 DNA sequence: TGCAGCGTTGAAGATGGGTGGGGCGGGAGCACTGAAGCTTTCTTT.

CDR3 in amino acids: CASSFLQGPTSNQPQHF. The CDR3 DNA is TGTGCCAGCAGTTTCCTACAGGGGCCCACTAGCAATCAGCCCCAGCATTTT. The chain employs TRBV28 and TRBJ1-5, with 7 bases aligning to TRBD1. V shed 3 bases, J shed 0 bases, and the junction held 8 bases outside the gene matches. In germline, CDR1 is MDHEN, CDR2 SYDVKM. This CDR3 has 17 residues.

V and J are TRBV29-1 and TRBJ1-5; the D is unclear. Trimming took off 8 bases at V and 2 bases at J, with 13 bases between the two ends. Germline-derived CDR1 and CDR2 are SQVTM and ANQGSEA. The CDR3 sequence is 13 residues long. The CDR3: CSTATSGNQPQHF. The CDR3 DNA follows: TGCAGCACTGCTACCTCTGGCAATCAGCCCCAGCATTTT.

The gene calls are TRBV7-9 and TRBJ1-5; D gene ambiguous. The CDR3 sequence is 15 residues long. The V and J ends lost 3 bases and 0 bases respectively, with 9 bases between them. Germline loops: CDR1 SEHNR, CDR2 FQNEAQ (reference sequence). CDR3 bases: TGTGCCAGCAGCTTTTCAGGTGCTAGCAATCAGCCCCAGCATTTT. This gives the protein CASSFSGASNQPQHF.

The rearrangement uses TRBV11-2 and TRBJ2-7; 7 nucleotides line up with TRBD1. The ends lost 3 bases at V and 2 bases at J; junction bases unmatched: 4. Per germline, CDR1 SGHAT and CDR2 FQNNGV. The CDR3 loop spans 14 amino acids. The CDR3 nucleotides read TGTGCCAGCAGCTTGTCAACAGGGGCCTACGAGCAGTACGTC. Translating gives CASSLSTGAYEQYV.

The chain employs TRBV7-8 and TRBJ2-3, with D possibly being TRBD2 (5 bases). The CDR3 consists of 13 residues. Trimming pared 0 bases from V and 5 bases from J, leaving 6 bases between. Germline V gene sequence: CDR1 SGHVS, CDR2 FQNEAQ. The CDR3 DNA reads TGTGCCAGCAGCTTAGCGCGGGTAGATACGCAGTATTTT. This encodes CASSLARVDTQYF.

Only a few counts were recorded for this clone. The chain couples TRBV24-1 to TRBJ2-1, with no clear D. The CDR3 length is 11 residues. Between the trimmed V and J ends, which lost 1 base and 10 bases, there was a span of 4 bases. Germline V gives CDR1 KGHDR, CDR2 SFDVKD. DNA of the CDR3: TGTGCCACCAGTGATTTAGAGGAGCAGTTCTTC. Its translation is CATSDLEEQFF.